These 20 T cell receptor beta chains share one sample of origin, sequenced in a study of brain T cells in children with intractable seizures. The protocol was immunoSEQ multiplex PCR, while the TCRdb copy is restricted to in-frame clones and leaves out a portion. The sample consists of around 38,000 clones, 75% to 95% of them appearing once. Here the sequenced sample was peripheral blood, taken at surgery. The receptors come from a girl aged 2-10 years with tuberous sclerosis and intractable seizures.

The rearrangement uses TRBV24-1 and TRBJ2-3; 9 nucleotides match TRBD1. V shed 4 bases, J shed 4 bases, and the junction held 11 bases outside the gene matches. This CDR3 region has 17 residues. Per the germline V gene, CDR1 is KGHDR and CDR2 is SFDVKD. The CDR3 region is CATSEPGQGLGADTQYF. Written as DNA, the CDR3 is TGTGCCACCAGTGAGCCGGGACAGGGTTTGGGAGCAGATACGCAGTATTTT.

The J gene is TRBJ2-3, the V gene TRBV6-5; no clear D. The CDR3 consists of 12 residues. V was shortened by 8 bases and J by 4 bases, with 10 bases between the two germline ends. Germline CDR1 and CDR2: MNHEY and SVGAGI. This CDR3 is CASPTDADTQYF. As DNA, the CDR3 is TGTGCCAGCCCCACAGACGCAGATACGCAGTATTTT.

V is TRBV6-5 and J is TRBJ1-2; no firm D call. V was trimmed by 6 bases and J by 0 bases, leaving 5 bases between them. CDR1 is MNHEY and CDR2 is SVGAGI in the germline V gene. CDR3 length: 12 residues. This CDR3 reads CASRQANYGYTF. The CDR3 coding sequence is TGTGCCAGCAGGCAGGCTAACTATGGCTACACCTTC.

The chain links TRBV14 to TRBJ2-7; TRBD1 might be the D (6 bases). Trimming removed 4 bases at V and 3 bases at J, with 10 bases between. This CDR3 has 13 amino acids. Germline CDR1 SGHDN, CDR2 FVKESK. CDR3 residues: CASSRDTHYEQYV. The CDR3, as DNA: TGTGCCAGCAGCCGGGACACACACTACGAGCAGTACGTC.

The chain has TRBV3-1 (or the pseudogene TRBV3-2) and TRBJ2-5; possibly TRBD2 for D (5 bases). This CDR3 has 13 amino acids. Germline V gene lookup returns CDR1 LGHDT and CDR2 YNNKEL (reference sequence). With 4 bases removed from V and 5 bases from J, the gap between germline ends came to 11 bases. The DNA for the CDR3 is TGTGCCAGCAGCCTCCGGGGAAGCGAGACCCAGTACTTC. It encodes CASSLRGSETQYF.

The chain joins TRBV9 to TRBJ1-3; tentatively, D is TRBD1 (6 bases). The CDR3 length is 15 residues. Trimming removed 4 bases at V and 11 bases at J, with 22 bases between. The germline gives CDR1 SGDLS, CDR2 YYNGEE. The CDR3 bases are TGTGCCAGCAGCATAGACCACAGGGTCCTTTCGCCCATATATTTT. This encodes CASSIDHRVLSPIYF.

V and J are TRBV28 and TRBJ2-7, with D maybe TRBD1 (6 bases). Trimming pared 6 bases from V and 3 bases from J, leaving 18 bases between. The germline V gene has CDR1 MDHEN and CDR2 SYDVKM. The CDR3 runs 15 residues. CDR3 protein: CASSPRQVGSYEQYF. The CDR3 coding sequence is TGTGCCAGCAGCCCCCGACAGGTTGGCAGCTACGAGCAGTACTTC.

The V gene is TRBV6-5, the J gene TRBJ2-7; D gene unclear. The CDR3 sequence is 15 residues long. Germline V CDR1 and CDR2: MNHEY, SVGAGI. V shed 7 bases and J shed 2 bases, with 18 bases lying between them. The chain's CDR3 is CASTYNDCSPYEQYV. The CDR3 bases are TGTGCCAGCACCTACAACGATTGTAGCCCCTACGAGCAGTACGTC.

This clone is medium-sized (0.01 to 0.1%) within its sample. The V and J genes are TRBV20-1 and TRBJ1-2, with unresolved D. Germline CDR1 and CDR2: DFQATT and SNEGSKA (reference sequence). This CDR3 comprises 8 residues. Trimming stripped 0 bases from V and 13 bases from J, with 3 bases between. The CDR3 nucleotides are TGCAGTGCTAGAGATGGCACCTTC. Translated: CSARDGTF.

The chain links TRBV2 to TRBJ1-2, with TRBD1 matching 12 bases. Germline lookup yields CDR1 SNHLY and CDR2 FYNNEI. Losses at the gene ends were 6 bases for V and 6 bases for J; bases not matched to a gene: 2. The CDR3 totals 13 residues. The CDR3, as DNA: TGTGCCAGCAGGGGACAGGGGGCTCATGGCTACACCTTC. It codes for CASRGQGAHGYTF. The full variable domain, its missing parts supplied by reference TRBV2 and TRBJ1-2, is EPEVTQTPSHQVTQMGQEVILRCVPISNHLYFYWYRQILGQKVEFLVSFYNNEISEKSEIFDDQFSVERPDGSNFTLKIRSTKLEDSAMYFCASRGQGAHGYTFGSGTRLTVV.

This sequence joins TRBV2 and TRBJ1-6; no reliable D call. The CDR3 is made up of 13 amino acids. Trimming shortened V by 7 bases and J by 5 bases, and 9 bases separated the two germline ends. Germline loops: CDR1 SNHLY, CDR2 FYNNEI. The CDR3 DNA reads TGTGCCAGCACTCGTGGGGATAATTCACCCCTCCACTTT. Translated: CASTRGDNSPLHF.

The V call is TRBV11-2, the J call TRBJ2-7; D gene unclear. In germline, CDR1 is SGHAT, CDR2 FQNNGV. CDR3 length: 15 amino acids. V gave up 3 bases and J gave up 0 bases, with 12 bases separating them. The CDR3 DNA follows: TGTGCCAGCAGCTTCGGCAGTCATCCCTCCTACGAGCAGTACGTC. Translation gives CASSFGSHPSYEQYV.

The V call is TRBV13, the J call TRBJ2-6; D ambiguous. Germline values: CDR1 PRHDT, CDR2 FYEKMQ (reference sequence). The V gene lost 4 bases and the J gene lost 1 base, with 5 bases spanning the gap. This CDR3 is 14 amino acids long. The CDR3 region has the DNA TGTGCCAGCAGCTACCGGTCTGGGGCCAACGTCCTGACTTTC. This translates into CASSYRSGANVLTF. The full variable domain, in which reference TRBV13 and TRBJ2-6 provide the parts outside the CDR3, is AAGVIQSPRHLIKEKRETATLKCYPIPRHDTVYWYQQGPGQDPQFLISFYEKMQSDKGSIPDRFSAQQFSDYHSELNMSSLELGDSALYFCASSYRSGANVLTFGAGSRLTVL.

The chain couples TRBV3-1 (or the pseudogene TRBV3-2) to TRBJ1-2; D gene uncertain. Trimming removed 4 bases from V and 2 bases from J, with 11 bases in between. The length of the CDR3 is 14 residues. The germline gives CDR1 LGHDT, CDR2 YNNKEL (reference sequence). The DNA for the CDR3 is TGTGCCAGCAGCCTTCACACCGAGAACTATGGCTACACCTTC. This gives the protein CASSLHTENYGYTF.

The V gene is TRBV6-5, the J gene TRBJ2-5; TRBD1 aligns across 7 bases. CDR3 length: 14 amino acids. V was pared by 5 bases and J by 5 bases, with 8 bases of the junction left unmatched. Germline loops: CDR1 MNHEY, CDR2 SVGAGI. DNA of the CDR3: TGTGCCAGCAGTCGCAACAGGGGTCGGGAGACCCAGTACTTC. Protein product: CASSRNRGRETQYF.

The chain has TRBV2 and TRBJ1-1; tentatively, D is TRBD1 (6 bases). Germline V gene lookup returns CDR1 SNHLY and CDR2 FYNNEI. The CDR3 contains 17 residues. The V end was cut by 1 base, the J end by 5 bases, with 20 bases between. This chain's CDR3 is CASSEGIYGGQATEAFF. CDR3 in DNA: TGTGCCAGCAGTGAAGGAATCTACGGGGGGCAAGCAACTGAAGCTTTCTTT.

As DNA, the CDR3 is TGTGCCAGCAGCTTAAGAGGGAATCAGCCCCAGCATTTT. Protein sequence: CASSLRGNQPQHF. The chain carries TRBV7-2 and TRBJ1-5; D gene ambiguous. Germline CDR1 SGHTA, CDR2 FQGNSA. This CDR3 has 13 amino acids. V gave up 2 bases and J gave up 4 bases, with 6 bases separating them.

This chain joins TRBV18 and TRBJ2-7; D gene ambiguous. The ends were cut back, 2 bases at V and 4 bases at J, with 12 bases in the middle. CDR1 and CDR2 (germline): KGHSH, LQKENI. The CDR3 is 14 amino acids. The CDR3 nucleotides read TGTGCCAGCTCACCAATCGTGTCGACTTACGAGCAGTACTTC. This codes for CASSPIVSTYEQYF.

The V call is TRBV2, the J call TRBJ1-5, with D unresolved. The germline V and J ends were trimmed by 4 bases and 2 bases, with 12 bases remaining between them. CDR3 length: 15 residues. Germline values: CDR1 SNHLY, CDR2 FYNNEI. The CDR3 DNA reads TGTGCCAGCAGTGCTGAGGCCGGCCGCAATCAGCCCCAGCATTTT. It encodes CASSAEAGRNQPQHF.

This clone was counted once. This specimen includes other DNA sequences encoding the same CDR3. The CDR3 sequence: CASSYGGGTEAFF. Here the CDR3 DNA reads TGTGCCAGCAGTTATGGGGGTGGCACTGAAGCTTTCTTT. The chain couples TRBV6-5 to TRBJ1-1, with D possibly being TRBD1 (5 bases). CDR3 size: 13 residues. V lost 3 bases and J 4 bases, leaving 9 bases between the germline ends. The V gene's germline CDR1 is MNHEY and CDR2 SVGAGI.